This section outlines one TCR beta chain sequence together with its context. Other DNA sequences from this sample encode an identical CDR3 as well. Libraries were prepared by immunoSEQ multiplex PCR; TCRdb keeps only in-frame clonotypes and omits some of them. The sample has over 200,000 clones, around 85% seen once; the top ten hold about 5%. The source of the sample is a study of blood T cell repertoires in COVID-19. From germline, CDR1 is SNHLY and CDR2 FYNNEI. V was cut by 0 bases and J by 0 bases, with 6 bases left in between. The CDR3 is made up of 15 amino acids. The V gene is TRBV2, the J gene TRBJ1-5; no clear D. Sequenced input: peripheral blood. This receptor was obtained from a human donor in a cohort sampled during active COVID-19. For the CDR3, the DNA is TGTGCCAGCAGTGAAGCGCGAGGTAGCAATCAGCCCCAGCATTTT. It is translated as CASSEARGSNQPQHF.